Listed below are T cell receptor beta chains from one sample, sequenced in a study of human T cells and chemical hapten exposure. TCRdb re-called the RACE reads through MiXCR, storing one row per CDR3 protein. The table has about 350,000 distinct CDR3 sequences, around 5% seen once. The sample here was whole blood, taken in connection with sensitization to the hapten diphenylcyclopropenone (DPC). Receptors were obtained from a woman aged 18-29 years with alopecia areata. Some clones in this sample may be carry-over from other donors' samples. Both conserved end residues are part of each CDR3. A D gene is named only where the DNA matches it firmly. Expanded clones get a size class; other rows say once, few or many, or leave the size out.

TRBV27	many	NA	TRBJ2-1	CASSVVGSYNEQFF	TGTGCCAGCAGTGTGGTAGGGTCCTACAATGAGCAGTTCTTC
TRBV29-1	few	TRBD2	TRBJ2-5	CSVMGGLKTQYF	TGCAGCGTTATGGGGGGGTTGAAGACCCAGTACTTC
TRBV6-1	few	NA	TRBJ1-4	CASSVESATNEKLFF	TGTGCCAGCAGTGTGGAGAGTGCAACTAATGAAAAACTGTTTTTT
TRBV6-6	NA	NA	TRBJ1-5	CASSYAGQNNQPQHF	TGTGCCAGCAGTTACGCCGGACAGAACAATCAGCCCCAGCATTTT
TRBV6-2/TRBV6-3	many	NA	TRBJ2-6	CASSVGEAGANVLTF	TGTGCCAGCAGTGTGGGCGAAGCCGGGGCCAACGTCCTGACTTTC
TRBV4-2	NA	NA	TRBJ1-6	CASSQGGTPSSPLHF	TGTGCCAGCAGCCAAGGGGGCACCCCTAGTTCACCCCTCCACTTT
TRBV6-5	many	NA	TRBJ1-5	CAAGEPQRSNQPQHF	TGTGCCGCCGGGGAACCACAGCGGAGCAATCAGCCCCAGCATTTT
TRBV20-1	few	TRBD1	TRBJ1-6	CSAREPRGLGSPLHF	TGCAGTGCTAGGGAGCCAAGGGGGCTAGGCTCACCCCTCCACTTT
TRBV5-1	NA	TRBD1	TRBJ2-7	CASSYGQGNEQYF	TGCGCCAGCAGCTACGGACAGGGCAACGAGCAGTACTTC
TRBV12-3/TRBV12-4	few	NA	TRBJ2-2	CASSRYDRGELFF	TGTGCCAGCAGTCGATATGACCGAGGGGAGCTGTTTTTT
TRBV25-1	NA	TRBD1	TRBJ1-2	CASREDRGGYGYTF	TGTGCCAGCAGAGAGGACAGGGGAGGCTATGGCTACACCTTC
TRBV19	NA	TRBD1	TRBJ1-1	CASSMLPGQGATEAFF	TGTGCCAGTAGTATGCTCCCGGGACAGGGGGCAACTGAAGCTTTCTTT
TRBV20-1	few	NA	TRBJ2-3	CSASGYTDTQYF	TGCAGTGCTAGTGGCTACACAGATACGCAGTATTTT
TRBV7-3	few	NA	TRBJ2-2	CASSLRDGGELFF	TGTGCCAGCAGCTTAAGAGATGGCGGAGAGCTGTTTTTT
TRBV4-3	many	NA	TRBJ2-7	CASSQDKRIYEQYF	TGCGCCAGCAGCCAAGATAAACGGATCTACGAGCAGTACTTC
TRBV28	many	NA	TRBJ1-6	CASRTGKRTPLHF	TGTGCCAGCAGAACAGGGAAAAGGACACCCCTCCACTTT
TRBV7-3	many	NA	TRBJ2-2	CASSPPGTLNTGELFF	TGTGCCAGCAGCCCCCCAGGGACACTGAACACCGGGGAGCTGTTTTTT
TRBV3-1	many	TRBD2	TRBJ2-5	CASSPAGVEETQYF	TGTGCCAGCAGCCCTGCGGGGGTGGAAGAGACCCAGTACTTC
TRBV7-2	few	NA	TRBJ2-3	CASSLRSGRDTQYF	TGTGCCAGCAGCTTACGTAGCGGAAGAGATACGCAGTATTTT
TRBV24-1	NA	NA	TRBJ2-1	CATSETTPRDSYNEQFF	TGTGCCACCAGTGAAACAACACCCAGGGATTCCTACAATGAGCAGTTCTTC
TRBV5-1	NA	TRBD2	TRBJ2-5	CASSRSLLAGRQETQYF	TGCGCCAGCAGTCGCTCATTACTAGCGGGGCGGCAAGAGACCCAGTACTTC
TRBV9	NA	NA	TRBJ1-6	CASSADTAASYNSPLHF	TGTGCCAGCAGCGCCGACACAGCTGCCTCCTATAATTCACCCCTCCACTTT
TRBV3-1	few	NA	TRBJ1-1	CASSQDTWPWGSEAFF	TGTGCCAGCAGCCAAGATACATGGCCTTGGGGAAGTGAAGCTTTCTTT
TRBV6-1	many	NA	TRBJ1-5	CASSEIERKKQPQHF	TGTGCCAGCAGTGAAATCGAGAGGAAGAAGCAGCCCCAGCATTTT
TRBV6-2/TRBV6-3	many	TRBD2	TRBJ2-1	CASSPLAGADNEQFF	TGTGCCAGCAGTCCTCTAGCGGGGGCCGACAATGAGCAGTTCTTC
TRBV18	NA	NA	TRBJ1-2	CASSEGRSRNNYGYTF	TGTGCCAGCTCAGAAGGGCGCAGTAGAAATAACTATGGCTACACCTTC
TRBV11-2	many	NA	TRBJ2-7	CASSPLQKAYEQYF	TGTGCCAGCAGCCCCCTACAGAAAGCCTACGAGCAGTACTTC
TRBV3-1	few	TRBD1	TRBJ1-4	CASSQDGTGVNEKLFF	TGTGCCAGCAGCCAAGATGGGACAGGGGTGAATGAAAAACTGTTTTTT
TRBV29-1	many	NA	TRBJ1-3	CSVGEAAGNTIYF	TGCAGCGTTGGAGAGGCAGCTGGAAACACCATATATTTT